This T cell receptor (beta chain) was sequenced for a study of cytomegalovirus exposure and HLA in healthy donors. The wider study: T cells numbering about 179 million yielded 100 million to 120 million unique TCR beta sequences in an earlier analysis.

Study-wide results and limits: In a later analysis, most CMV-associated TCR beta chains appeared HLA-restricted. According to the study, 150 to 200 TCR beta chains were cytomegalovirus-associated. Excluded were some V segments that proved indistinguishable, including TRBV6-2 and TRBV6-3.

As to this clone: The target antigen is unknown.

Trimming pared 2 bases from V and 5 bases from J, leaving 6 bases between. This CDR3 comprises 12 residues. Germline V gene lookup returns CDR1 MNHEY and CDR2 SMNVEV (reference sequence). Primers for the PCR totalled 60 Vbeta and 13 Jbeta. Clones were sequenced by immunoSEQ multiplex PCR, and TCRdb holds only the in-frame ones, with some missing. The sample lists 90,000 to 150,000 clones, approximately 80% occurring once. The TCR comes from a man in his forties or fifties in good health and CMV-seropositive. The V gene is TRBV27, the J gene TRBJ2-5; D not certain. The source material was PBMCs. CDR3 protein: CASSLVGETQYF. For the CDR3, the DNA is TGTGCCAGCAGTTTAGTGGGCGAGACCCAGTACTTC.